A single sample is the source of the 24 T cell receptor beta chains below, sequenced in a study of T cell responses to AZD1222 COVID-19 vaccine. Sequenced by immunoSEQ multiplex PCR; TCRdb stores in-frame clones only, minus some. The sample shows about 66,000 clones, around 79% of them seen only once. Sequencing was performed on peripheral blood, taken on day 0 of MenACWY control vaccination. The receptors were sampled from an adult in good health.

The chain combines TRBV15 with TRBJ2-5, with 8 bases aligning to TRBD1. CDR3 length: 15 residues. CDR1 is LNHNV and CDR2 is YYDKDF in the germline V gene (reference sequence). The junction had 5 bases not matched to a gene; V was cut back by 3 bases and J by 2 bases. CDR3 sequence: CATSSLRGRQETQYF. The CDR3 bases are TGTGCCACCAGCAGTCTCAGGGGGCGGCAAGAGACCCAGTACTTC. The whole variable domain, filled in from reference TRBV15 and TRBJ2-5, reads DAMVIQNPRYQVTQFGKPVTLSCSQTLNHNVMYWYQQKSSQAPKLLFHYYDKDFNNEADTPDNFQSRRPNTSFCFLDIRSPGLGDTAMYLCATSSLRGRQETQYFGPGTRLLVL.

The rearrangement joins TRBV7-2 to TRBJ2-2; 7 bases line up with TRBD2. The J segment lost 5 bases and the V segment lost 4 bases, leaving 13 bases of the junction unmatched. This CDR3 contains 17 residues. CDR1 SGHTA and CDR2 FQGNSA come from the germline V gene. CDR3 coding DNA: TGTGCCAGCAGCTCCCGGTTTTGGGCGGGGGAGACCGGGGAGCTGTTTTTT. Translation gives CASSSRFWAGETGELFF.

In this sample, this clone turned up a few times. CDR3 coding DNA: TGTGCCAGCAGTTTAGTCAGGGGGCAGGGAAATTCACCCCTCCACTTT. Protein product: CASSLVRGQGNSPLHF. This chain joins TRBV28 and TRBJ1-6, with TRBD1 matching over 8 bases. Germline CDR1 MDHEN, CDR2 SYDVKM. CDR3 length: 16 residues. The ends lost 2 bases at V and 7 bases at J; junction bases unmatched: 7.

The chain links TRBV5-1 to TRBJ1-1; no firm D call. Germline CDR1 SGHRS, CDR2 YFSETQ. This CDR3 has 14 residues. Deletions cut 0 bases from V and 1 base from J, with 7 bases between. The CDR3 DNA reads TGCGCCAGCAGCTTGGCGCGATCGAACACTGAAGCTTTCTTT. Translating gives CASSLARSNTEAFF.

The sample holds a few counts of this clone. Mismatch with germline at one junction end may stem from a read error. The chain links TRBV6-1 to TRBJ2-7, with TRBD2 matching over 12 bases. The CDR3 runs 15 residues. Looked up from germline, CDR1 is MNHNS and CDR2 is SASEGT. The CDR3 here is CASIEGLAGSYEQYF. The CDR3 DNA reads as TGTGCCAGCATTGAAGGACTAGCGGGGTCCTACGAGCAGTACTTC.

This chain connects TRBV29-1 to TRBJ2-3; 9 bases match TRBD2. J was trimmed by 4 bases and V by 5 bases; bases with no gene match: 10. This CDR3 region has 15 residues. Germline V gives CDR1 SQVTM, CDR2 ANQGSEA. The CDR3 loop is CSVSTSGQGSDTQYF. The DNA of the CDR3 is TGCAGCGTTTCGACTAGCGGACAAGGTTCAGATACGCAGTATTTT.

The chain couples TRBV7-2 to TRBJ1-2; TRBD1 is a possible D gene (5 bases). In germline, CDR1 is SGHTA, CDR2 FQGNSA. The V end was cut by 5 bases, the J end by 4 bases, with 17 bases between. There are 15 residues in the CDR3. The CDR3, as DNA: TGTGCCAGCAGCATGAATGGGGACGCCAGCTATGGCTACACCTTC. This encodes CASSMNGDASYGYTF.

V is TRBV3-1 (or the pseudogene TRBV3-2) and J is TRBJ2-1; D gene unclear. V was cut by 3 bases and J by 3 bases, with 18 bases left in between. Germline loops: CDR1 LGHDT, CDR2 YNNKEL (reference sequence). This CDR3 spans 17 amino acids. The DNA of the CDR3 is TGTGCCAGCAGCCACCCGTGGATGGACGGCCTCTACAATGAGCAGTTCTTC. This translates into CASSHPWMDGLYNEQFF.

V and J are TRBV9 and TRBJ2-3, with a possible D match to TRBD2 (5 bases). Trimming stripped 6 bases from V and 2 bases from J, with 25 bases between. The CDR3 extends over 18 amino acids. Germline assignment: CDR1 SGDLS and CDR2 YYNGEE. CDR3 region: CASNMLRWERPITDTQYF. As DNA, the CDR3 is TGTGCCAGCAACATGCTTCGATGGGAGCGCCCGATCACAGATACGCAGTATTTT.

This clone was detected only a few times. The rearrangement links TRBV7-9 to TRBJ1-2; 7 nucleotides match TRBD1. Germline V gene lookup returns CDR1 SEHNR and CDR2 FQNEAQ (reference sequence). Trimming at V came to 5 bases and at J to 7 bases, leaving 10 bases not matched to a gene. This CDR3 has 14 amino acids. Written as DNA, the CDR3 is TGTGCCAGCAGCCCGGCGGAGACAGGGTTTGGCTACACCTTC. It is translated as CASSPAETGFGYTF.

The chain couples TRBV5-1 to TRBJ1-1; a weak D match, TRBD1 (5 bases). V shed 4 bases and J shed 7 bases, with 11 bases lying between them. The CDR3 is made up of 12 amino acids. Germline assignment: CDR1 SGHRS and CDR2 YFSETQ. The CDR3 here is CASSPRGVEAFF. Written as DNA, the CDR3 is TGCGCCAGCAGCCCCCGAGGGGTTGAAGCTTTCTTT.

This chain links TRBV30 with TRBJ1-4; 10 nucleotides match TRBD1. The trim removed 3 bases at V and 7 bases at J, leaving 8 bases unmatched. The V gene's germline CDR1 is GTSNPN and CDR2 SVGIG (reference sequence). This CDR3 region has 15 residues. The DNA for the CDR3 is TGTGCCTGGAGAAAGACCGGGACAGGGGTTGAAAAACTGTTTTTT. Translating it yields CAWRKTGTGVEKLFF.

This clone was counted once. The V gene is TRBV3-1 (or the pseudogene TRBV3-2), the J gene TRBJ2-2, with 10 bases fitting TRBD2. Per the germline V gene, CDR1 is LGHDT and CDR2 is YNNKEL (reference sequence). There are 18 residues in the CDR3. The V gene end was trimmed by 1 base and the J gene end by 3 bases; junction bases not matched to a gene: 8. In nucleotides, the CDR3 is TGTGCCAGCAGCCAAGTCCGACTAGCGGGCCGCGACACCGGGGAGCTGTTTTTT. This codes for CASSQVRLAGRDTGELFF.

CDR3 coding DNA: TGTGCCAGCAGTTTGACCCCGGAGGGGACGCAGTATTTT. Encoded protein: CASSLTPEGTQYF. This chain uses TRBV12-3 or TRBV12-4 with TRBJ2-3, with D perhaps matching TRBD2 (6 bases). Trimming took 3 bases from V and 9 from J, leaving 13 bases between them. This CDR3 spans 13 amino acids.

The rearrangement links TRBV7-2 to TRBJ2-5; D remains ambiguous. Per the germline V gene, CDR1 is SGHTA and CDR2 is FQGNSA. CDR3 size: 13 residues. With 1 base removed from V and 6 bases from J, the gap between germline ends came to 9 bases. The DNA of the CDR3 is TGTGCCAGCAGCTTAGAAGGGCTGAAGACCCAGTACTTC. It yields the protein CASSLEGLKTQYF.

V usage is TRBV3-1 (or the pseudogene TRBV3-2) and J usage is TRBJ1-2; no firm D call. Trimming cost V 4 bases and J 3 bases, with 9 bases left between them. CDR1 and CDR2 from the germline V gene are LGHDT and YNNKEL (reference sequence). The CDR3 contains 13 residues. Here the CDR3 reads CASSLGPHYGYTF. The CDR3 nucleotides read TGTGCCAGCAGCCTCGGTCCTCACTATGGCTACACCTTC.

In nucleotides, the CDR3 is TGCGCCAGCAGTCCCATTACTCTCGGGGCTGAAGCTTTCTTT. As protein: CASSPITLGAEAFF. The chain is built from TRBV10-2 and TRBJ1-1; D gene uncertain. Germline V gene data show CDR1 as WSHSY and CDR2 as SAAADI. The CDR3 is made up of 14 amino acids. V lost 5 bases to trimming and J lost 6 bases, with 16 bases between them.

V gene TRBV5-4 combines with J gene TRBJ2-2; 7 nucleotides match TRBD1. With V trimmed by 3 bases and J by 0 bases, 5 bases remained unmatched. The CDR3 has 16 amino acids. Germline assignment: CDR1 SGHNT and CDR2 YYREEE (reference sequence). The CDR3 DNA is TGTGCCAGCAGCTCCCGGGACAGATCGAACACCGGGGAGCTGTTTTTT. It is translated as CASSSRDRSNTGELFF. The whole variable domain, filled in from reference TRBV5-4 and TRBJ2-2, reads ETGVTQSPTHLIKTRGQQVTLRCSSQSGHNTVSWYQQALGQGPQFIFQYYREEENGRGNFPPRFSGLQFPNYSSELNVNALELDDSALYLCASSSRDRSNTGELFFGEGSRLTVL.

This clone was counted a single time. This chain links TRBV6-5 with TRBJ1-4; D uncertain. Trimming left V 4 bases short and J 4 bases short, with 10 bases between. Germline CDR1 and CDR2: MNHEY and SVGAGI. The CDR3 totals 14 residues. CDR3 in DNA: TGTGCCAGCAGTTTGAAGTGGAGTAATGAAAAACTGTTTTTT. This gives the protein CASSLKWSNEKLFF.

The chain joins TRBV19 to TRBJ2-6, with D tentatively TRBD2 (5 bases). The CDR3 totals 18 residues. The germline gives CDR1 LNHDA, CDR2 SQIVND (reference sequence). V lost 7 bases, J lost 4 bases, and 23 bases lay in between. The CDR3 sequence is CASTALARRGSGANVLTF. The DNA for the CDR3 is TGTGCCAGTACCGCGCTAGCCCGACGGGGATCCGGGGCCAACGTCCTGACTTTC.

V is TRBV4-2 and J is TRBJ1-2, with 11 bases identical to TRBD1. After removal of 0 bases from V and 7 bases from J, the junction contained 4 bases not matched to a gene. The CDR3 sequence is 15 residues long. From germline, CDR1 is LGHNA and CDR2 YNFKEQ. Here the CDR3 DNA reads TGTGCCAGCAGCCAAGAATCCGGGACAGGGGGTGGCTACACCTTC. Residues: CASSQESGTGGGYTF.

The CDR3 nucleotides read TGTGCCAGCAGCCAAGAGGTGGGCTCTGGGGCCAACGTCCTGACTTTC. It is translated as CASSQEVGSGANVLTF. The V gene is TRBV4-2, the J gene TRBJ2-6; D gene uncertain. Deletions cut 0 bases from V and 0 bases from J, with 6 bases between. The germline CDR1 and CDR2 sequences are LGHNA and YNFKEQ. CDR3 length equals 16 residues.

The rearrangement links TRBV7-2 to TRBJ2-3; D is unresolved. V was shortened by 1 base and J by 0 bases, with 11 bases between the two germline ends. Germline V CDR1 and CDR2: SGHTA, FQGNSA. This CDR3 region has 16 residues. CDR3 sequence (DNA): TGTGCCAGCAGCTTAGGCTTTTTCATTAGCACAGATACGCAGTATTTT. The encoded protein is CASSLGFFISTDTQYF.

The chain has TRBV5-4 and TRBJ2-1; TRBD1 is a possible D gene (6 bases). The germline V and J ends were trimmed by 5 bases and 10 bases, with 19 bases remaining between them. Germline V gene sequence: CDR1 SGHNT, CDR2 YYREEE (reference sequence). There are 14 residues in the CDR3. The CDR3 loop is CASSSGTQAYEQFF. CDR3 sequence (DNA): TGTGCCAGCAGTTCCGGGACACAGGCGTACGAGCAGTTCTTC.